Listed here are 5 T cell receptor beta chains from one sample, sequenced in a study of blood T cell repertoires in COVID-19. The method was immunoSEQ multiplex PCR; TCRdb's version includes in-frame clones alone and lacks a portion of them. In the table there are 180,000 or so clones, about 86% of which are singletons. Sequences were obtained from peripheral blood. The origin of the receptors is a woman aged 30 to 39 with active or convalescent COVID-19.

The rearrangement links TRBV5-5 to TRBJ2-2; possibly TRBD1 for D (5 bases). The V end lost 5 bases, the J end lost 7 bases, and 12 bases lay between the germline ends. The CDR3 has 13 residues. Germline V lookup: CDR1 SGHKS, CDR2 YYEKEE (reference sequence). The CDR3 sequence: CASSFQGDGELFF. The CDR3 nucleotides read TGTGCCAGCAGTTTTCAGGGCGACGGGGAGCTGTTTTTT.

CDR3 DNA sequence: TGCGCCAGCAAGCCCGGCAGGGGGCCTAACACTAATGAAAAACTGTTTTTT. It yields the protein CASKPGRGPNTNEKLFF. The genes are TRBV5-1 and TRBJ1-4, with 8 bases fitting TRBD1. This CDR3 has 17 amino acids. The V gene end was trimmed by 6 bases and the J gene end by 2 bases; junction bases not matched to a gene: 12. Germline CDR1 reads SGHRS; CDR2 reads YFSETQ.

The chain recombines TRBV19 with TRBJ1-6; 9 bases map to TRBD1. The CDR3 has 14 amino acids. Germline V gene data show CDR1 as LNHDA and CDR2 as SQIVND (reference sequence). With V trimmed by 5 bases and J by 10 bases, 6 bases remained unmatched. Written as DNA, the CDR3 is TGTGCCAGTAGTCAGGGACAGGGTGTGTCACCCCTCCACTTT. Residues: CASSQGQGVSPLHF.

The genes are TRBV2 and TRBJ2-7; D unresolved. From germline, CDR1 is SNHLY and CDR2 FYNNEI. V lost 7 bases and J 0 bases, leaving 10 bases between the germline ends. This CDR3 region has 13 residues. The CDR3 sequence is CASIPGSSYEQYF. DNA for the CDR3: TGTGCCAGCATCCCCGGGTCCTCCTACGAGCAGTACTTC.

The chain is built from TRBV14 and TRBJ1-2; D gene unclear. There are 15 residues in the CDR3. In germline, CDR1 is SGHDN, CDR2 FVKESK. Trimming stripped 0 bases from V and 4 bases from J, with 12 bases between. The CDR3 is CASSQDNPQVYGYTF. CDR3 bases: TGTGCCAGCAGCCAAGATAACCCGCAGGTCTATGGCTACACCTTC.